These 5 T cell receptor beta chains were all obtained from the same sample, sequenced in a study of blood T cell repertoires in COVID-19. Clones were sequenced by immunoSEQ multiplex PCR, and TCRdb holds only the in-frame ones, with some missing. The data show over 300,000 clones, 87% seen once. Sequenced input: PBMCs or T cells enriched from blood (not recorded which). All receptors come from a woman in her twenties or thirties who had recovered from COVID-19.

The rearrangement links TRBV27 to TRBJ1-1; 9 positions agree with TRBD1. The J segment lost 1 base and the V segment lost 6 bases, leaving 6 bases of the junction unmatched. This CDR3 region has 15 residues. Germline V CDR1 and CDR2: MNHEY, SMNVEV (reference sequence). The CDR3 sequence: CASSRRGQGNTEAFF. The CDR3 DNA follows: TGTGCCAGCAGCCGACGGGGACAGGGGAACACTGAAGCTTTCTTT.

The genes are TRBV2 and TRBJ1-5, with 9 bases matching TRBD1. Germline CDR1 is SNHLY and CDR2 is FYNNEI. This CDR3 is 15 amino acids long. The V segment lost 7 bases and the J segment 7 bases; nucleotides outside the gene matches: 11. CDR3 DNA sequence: TGTGCCAGCACATTACAGGGGGCCGACGGGCAGCCCCAGCATTTT. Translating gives CASTLQGADGQPQHF.

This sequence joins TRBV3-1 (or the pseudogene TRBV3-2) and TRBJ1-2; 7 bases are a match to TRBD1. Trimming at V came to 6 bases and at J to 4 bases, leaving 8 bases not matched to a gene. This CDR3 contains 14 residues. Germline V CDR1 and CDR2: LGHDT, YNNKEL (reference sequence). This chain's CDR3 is CASSNRQGIYGYTF. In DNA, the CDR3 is TGTGCCAGCAGTAATAGACAGGGCATCTATGGCTACACCTTC.

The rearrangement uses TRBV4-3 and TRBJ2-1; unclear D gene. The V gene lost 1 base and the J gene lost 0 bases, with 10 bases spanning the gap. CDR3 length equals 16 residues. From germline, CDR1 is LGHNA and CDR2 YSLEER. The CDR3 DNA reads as TGCGCCAGCAGCCAAGTGACTCATCGCTCCTACAATGAGCAGTTCTTC. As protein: CASSQVTHRSYNEQFF.

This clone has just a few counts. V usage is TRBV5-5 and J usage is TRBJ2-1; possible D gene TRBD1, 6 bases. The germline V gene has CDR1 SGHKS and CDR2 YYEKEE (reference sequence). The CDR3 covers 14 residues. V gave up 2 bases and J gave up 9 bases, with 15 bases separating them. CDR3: CASSFRTGYGEQFF. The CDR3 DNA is TGTGCCAGCAGCTTTAGAACAGGGTATGGTGAGCAGTTCTTC.